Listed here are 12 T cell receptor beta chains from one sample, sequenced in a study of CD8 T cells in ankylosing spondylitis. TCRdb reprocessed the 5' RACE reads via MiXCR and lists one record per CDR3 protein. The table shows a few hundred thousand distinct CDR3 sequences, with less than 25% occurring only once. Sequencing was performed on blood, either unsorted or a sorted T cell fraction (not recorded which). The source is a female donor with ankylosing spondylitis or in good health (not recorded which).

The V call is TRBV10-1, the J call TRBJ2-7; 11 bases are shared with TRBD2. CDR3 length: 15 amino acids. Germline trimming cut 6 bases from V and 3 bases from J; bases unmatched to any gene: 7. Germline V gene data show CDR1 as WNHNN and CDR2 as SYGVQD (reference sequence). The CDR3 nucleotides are TGCGCCAGCAGCCACGGACTAGCGGGCCTCTACGAGCAGTACTTC. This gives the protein CASSHGLAGLYEQYF.

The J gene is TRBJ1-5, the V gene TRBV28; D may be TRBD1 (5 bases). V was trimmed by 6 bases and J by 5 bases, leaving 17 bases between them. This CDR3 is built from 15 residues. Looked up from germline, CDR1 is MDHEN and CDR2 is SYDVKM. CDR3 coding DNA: TGTGCCAGCAGCCTGCTTGGGGGGAGGCATCAGCCCCAGCATTTT. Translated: CASSLLGGRHQPQHF.

The CDR3 region is CSAPPGLAAFRDKNIQYF. The DNA for the CDR3 is TGCAGTGCCCCCCCGGGACTAGCGGCCTTTCGGGACAAAAACATTCAGTACTTC. The chain has TRBV20-1 and TRBJ2-4; 11 bases map to TRBD2. The germline CDR1 and CDR2 sequences are DFQATT and SNEGSKA (reference sequence). The CDR3 consists of 18 residues. The trim removed 6 bases at V and 3 bases at J, leaving 16 bases unmatched.

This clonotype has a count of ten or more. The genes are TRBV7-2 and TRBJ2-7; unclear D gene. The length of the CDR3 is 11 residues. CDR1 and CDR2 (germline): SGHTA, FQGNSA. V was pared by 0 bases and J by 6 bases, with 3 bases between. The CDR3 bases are TGTGCCAGCAGCTTAGCGATCGAGCAGTACTTC. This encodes CASSLAIEQYF.

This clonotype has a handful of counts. CDR3 coding DNA: TGTGCCAGCAGTTTAAGGCTTGGGTCGGCCGCCTACAATGAGCAGTTCTTC. This sequence encodes CASSLRLGSAAYNEQFF. The genes are TRBV27 and TRBJ2-1; D remains ambiguous. The length of the CDR3 is 17 residues. V gave up 2 bases and J gave up 2 bases, with 16 bases separating them. Germline CDR1 and CDR2: MNHEY and SMNVEV (reference sequence).

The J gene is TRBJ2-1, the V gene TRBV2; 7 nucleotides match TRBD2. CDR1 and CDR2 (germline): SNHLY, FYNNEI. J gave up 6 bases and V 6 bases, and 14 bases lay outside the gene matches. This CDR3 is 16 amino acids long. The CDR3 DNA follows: TGTGCCAGCAGCCAGGAGACTAGCCTAATTCCCAATGAGCAGTTCTTC. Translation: CASSQETSLIPNEQFF.

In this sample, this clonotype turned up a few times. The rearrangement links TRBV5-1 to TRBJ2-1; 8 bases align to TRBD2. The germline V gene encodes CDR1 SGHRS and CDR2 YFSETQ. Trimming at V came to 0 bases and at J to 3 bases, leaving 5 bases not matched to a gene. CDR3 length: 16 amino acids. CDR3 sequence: CASSLVVAGYYNEQFF. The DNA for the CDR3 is TGCGCCAGCAGCTTGGTGGTAGCGGGATACTACAATGAGCAGTTCTTC.

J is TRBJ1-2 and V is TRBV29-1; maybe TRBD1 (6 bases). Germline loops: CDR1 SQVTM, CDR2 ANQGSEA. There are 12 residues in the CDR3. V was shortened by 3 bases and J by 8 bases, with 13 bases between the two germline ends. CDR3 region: CSVETGAQGYTF. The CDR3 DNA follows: TGCAGCGTTGAGACGGGGGCTCAAGGCTACACCTTC.

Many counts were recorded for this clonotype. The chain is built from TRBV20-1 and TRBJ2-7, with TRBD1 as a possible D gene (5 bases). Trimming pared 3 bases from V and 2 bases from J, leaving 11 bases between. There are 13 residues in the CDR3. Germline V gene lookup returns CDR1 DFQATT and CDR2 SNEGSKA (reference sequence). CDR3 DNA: TGCAGTGCTAGTTTCGGCAGGGCCTACGAGCAGTACTTC. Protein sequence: CSASFGRAYEQYF.

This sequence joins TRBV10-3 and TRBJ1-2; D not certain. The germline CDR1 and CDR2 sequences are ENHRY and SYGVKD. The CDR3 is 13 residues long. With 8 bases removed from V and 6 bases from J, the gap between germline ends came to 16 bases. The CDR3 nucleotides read TGTGCCATCGAGGCCAGTCGGCTGAATGGCTACACCTTC. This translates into CAIEASRLNGYTF.

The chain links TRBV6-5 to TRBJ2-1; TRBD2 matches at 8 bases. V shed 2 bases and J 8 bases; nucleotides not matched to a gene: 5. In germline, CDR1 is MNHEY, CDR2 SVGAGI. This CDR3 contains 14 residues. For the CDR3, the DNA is TGTGCCAGCAGTTACCAGCGGGAGAGGTATGAGCAGTTCTTC. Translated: CASSYQRERYEQFF.

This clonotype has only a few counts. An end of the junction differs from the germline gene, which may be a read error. As DNA, the CDR3 is TGTGCCAGCAGCCCGCCGGGACTAGCGAGGGAGACCAAGTACTTC. It specifies CASSPPGLARETKYF. The rearrangement joins TRBV7-2 to TRBJ2-5; 10 bases fit TRBD2. The CDR3 consists of 15 residues. Per the germline V gene, CDR1 is SGHTA and CDR2 is FQGNSA.